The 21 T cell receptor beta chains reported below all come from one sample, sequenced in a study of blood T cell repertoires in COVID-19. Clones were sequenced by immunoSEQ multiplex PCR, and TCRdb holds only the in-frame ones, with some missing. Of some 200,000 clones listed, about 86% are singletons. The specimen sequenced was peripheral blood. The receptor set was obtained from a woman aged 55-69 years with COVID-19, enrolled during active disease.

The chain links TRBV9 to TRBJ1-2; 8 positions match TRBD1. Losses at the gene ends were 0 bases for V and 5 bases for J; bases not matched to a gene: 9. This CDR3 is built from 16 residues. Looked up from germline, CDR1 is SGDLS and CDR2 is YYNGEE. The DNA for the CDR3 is TGTGCCAGCAGCGTAGGGGCAGGGGGCGCGGAGTATGGCTACACCTTC. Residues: CASSVGAGGAEYGYTF.

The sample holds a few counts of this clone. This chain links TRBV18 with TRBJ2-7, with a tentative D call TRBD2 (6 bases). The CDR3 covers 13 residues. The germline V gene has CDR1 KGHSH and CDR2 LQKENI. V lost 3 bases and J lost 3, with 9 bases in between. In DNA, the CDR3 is TGTGCCAGCTCACCTGTGGAGGGCTACGAGCAGTACTTC. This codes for CASSPVEGYEQYF. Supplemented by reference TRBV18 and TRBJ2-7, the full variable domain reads NAGVMQNPRHLVRRRGQEARLRCSPMKGHSHVYWYRQLPEEGLKFMVYLQKENIIDESGMPKERFSAEFPKEGPSILRIQQVVRGDSAAYFCASSPVEGYEQYFGPGTRLTVT.

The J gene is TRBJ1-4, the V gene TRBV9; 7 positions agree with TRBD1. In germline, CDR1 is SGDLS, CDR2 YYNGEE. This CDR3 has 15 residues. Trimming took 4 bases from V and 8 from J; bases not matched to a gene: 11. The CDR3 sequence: CASSSGTGTEEKLFF. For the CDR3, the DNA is TGTGCCAGCAGCTCCGGAACCGGGACAGAGGAAAAACTGTTTTTT.

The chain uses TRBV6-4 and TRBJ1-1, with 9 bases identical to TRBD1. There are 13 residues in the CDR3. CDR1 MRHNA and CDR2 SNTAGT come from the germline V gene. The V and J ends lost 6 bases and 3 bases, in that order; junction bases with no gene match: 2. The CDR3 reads CASRWDRDTEAFF. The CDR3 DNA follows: TGTGCCAGCAGATGGGACAGGGACACTGAAGCTTTCTTT.

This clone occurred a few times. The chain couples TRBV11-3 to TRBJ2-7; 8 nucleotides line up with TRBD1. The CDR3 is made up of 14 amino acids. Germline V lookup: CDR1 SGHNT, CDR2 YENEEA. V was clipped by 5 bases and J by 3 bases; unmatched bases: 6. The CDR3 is CASSNRTGFYEQYF. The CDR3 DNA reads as TGTGCCAGCAGCAACAGGACAGGGTTCTACGAGCAGTACTTC.

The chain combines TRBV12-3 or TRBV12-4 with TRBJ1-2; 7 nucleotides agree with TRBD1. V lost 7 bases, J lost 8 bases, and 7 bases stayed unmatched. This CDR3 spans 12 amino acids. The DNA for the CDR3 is TGTGCCAGCAACCCCGACAGGGAAGGCTACACCTTC. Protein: CASNPDREGYTF.

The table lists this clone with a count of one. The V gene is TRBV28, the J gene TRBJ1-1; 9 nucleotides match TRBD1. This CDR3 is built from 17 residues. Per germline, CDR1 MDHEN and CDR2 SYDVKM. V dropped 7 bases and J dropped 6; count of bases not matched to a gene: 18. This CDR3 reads CASIRRDRAGRTSEAFF. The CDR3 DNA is TGTGCCAGCATACGCCGGGACAGGGCTGGTAGGACTTCTGAAGCTTTCTTT.

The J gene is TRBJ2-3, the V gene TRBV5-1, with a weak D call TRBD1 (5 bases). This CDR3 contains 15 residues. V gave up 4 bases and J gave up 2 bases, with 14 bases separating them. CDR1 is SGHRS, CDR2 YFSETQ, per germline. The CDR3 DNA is TGCGCCAGCAGCCCGCTTGGGGCAATCACAGATACGCAGTATTTT. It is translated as CASSPLGAITDTQYF.

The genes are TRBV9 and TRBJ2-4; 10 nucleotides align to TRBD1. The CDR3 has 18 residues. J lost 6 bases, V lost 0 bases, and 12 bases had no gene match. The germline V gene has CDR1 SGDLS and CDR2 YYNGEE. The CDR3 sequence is CASSVGRGTGVVGNIQYF. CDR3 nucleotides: TGTGCCAGCAGCGTAGGAAGAGGGACAGGGGTAGTTGGAAACATTCAGTACTTC.

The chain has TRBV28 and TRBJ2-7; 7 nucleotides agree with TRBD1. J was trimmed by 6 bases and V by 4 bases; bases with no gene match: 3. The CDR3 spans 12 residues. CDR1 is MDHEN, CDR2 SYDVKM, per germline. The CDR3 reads CASSSGQLEQYF. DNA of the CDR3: TGTGCCAGCAGTTCGGGACAGCTCGAGCAGTACTTC.

CDR3: CATLAERNQETQYF. The DNA for the CDR3 is TGTGCCACCCTAGCGGAGAGGAACCAAGAGACCCAGTACTTC. V gene TRBV10-3 combines with J gene TRBJ2-5; the match to TRBD2 covers 7 bases. CDR3 length: 14 amino acids. Trimming at V came to 10 bases and at J to 0 bases, leaving 8 bases not matched to a gene. Germline CDR1 ENHRY, CDR2 SYGVKD.

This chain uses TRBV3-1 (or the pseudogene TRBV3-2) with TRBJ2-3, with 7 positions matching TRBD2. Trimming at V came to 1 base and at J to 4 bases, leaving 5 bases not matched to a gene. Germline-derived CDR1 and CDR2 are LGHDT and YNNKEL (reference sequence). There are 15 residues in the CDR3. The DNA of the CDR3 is TGTGCCAGCAGCCAAGTATCGGGAGGCTCAGATACGCAGTATTTT. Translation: CASSQVSGGSDTQYF.

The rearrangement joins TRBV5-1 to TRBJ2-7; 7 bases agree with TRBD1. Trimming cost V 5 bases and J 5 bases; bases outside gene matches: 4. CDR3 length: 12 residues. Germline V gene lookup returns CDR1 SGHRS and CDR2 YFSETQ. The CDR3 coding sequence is TGCGCCAGCAGACAGGGGTCGGACGAGCAGTACTTC. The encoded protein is CASRQGSDEQYF.

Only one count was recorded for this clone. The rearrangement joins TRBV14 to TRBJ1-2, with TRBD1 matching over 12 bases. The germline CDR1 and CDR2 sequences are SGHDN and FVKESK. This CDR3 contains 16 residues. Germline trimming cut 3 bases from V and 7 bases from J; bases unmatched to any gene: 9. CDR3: CASSQTGTGGLFGYTF. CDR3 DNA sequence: TGTGCCAGCAGCCAGACCGGGACAGGGGGCCTCTTTGGCTACACCTTC.

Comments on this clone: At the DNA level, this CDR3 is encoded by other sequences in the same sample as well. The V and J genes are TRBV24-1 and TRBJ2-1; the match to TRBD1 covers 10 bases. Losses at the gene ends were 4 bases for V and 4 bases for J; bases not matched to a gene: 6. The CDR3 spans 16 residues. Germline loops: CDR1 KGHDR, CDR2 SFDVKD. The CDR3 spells CATSDPGQGDYNEQFF. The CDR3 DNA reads TGTGCCACCAGTGACCCTGGACAGGGGGATTACAATGAGCAGTTCTTC.

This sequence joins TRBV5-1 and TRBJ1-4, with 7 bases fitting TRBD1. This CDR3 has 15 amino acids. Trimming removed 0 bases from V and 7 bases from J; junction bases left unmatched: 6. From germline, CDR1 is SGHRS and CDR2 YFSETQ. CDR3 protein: CASSLGRGSGEKLFF. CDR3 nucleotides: TGCGCCAGCAGCTTGGGCAGGGGGTCGGGTGAAAAACTGTTTTTT.

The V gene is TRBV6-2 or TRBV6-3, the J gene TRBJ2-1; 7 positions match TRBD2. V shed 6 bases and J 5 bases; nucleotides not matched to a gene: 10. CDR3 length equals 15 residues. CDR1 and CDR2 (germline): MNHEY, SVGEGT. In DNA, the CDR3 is TGTGCCAGCAGCCACCGCGTGGCGGGAGACAATGAGCAGTTCTTC. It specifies CASSHRVAGDNEQFF.

CDR3 protein: CASSTGMGRAMGTEAFF. The CDR3 DNA reads TGTGCCAGCAGTACAGGGATGGGACGGGCGATGGGCACTGAAGCTTTCTTT. The chain uses TRBV6-2 or TRBV6-3 and TRBJ1-1; D perhaps matches TRBD1 (6 bases). Germline CDR1 reads MNHEY; CDR2 reads SVGEGT. This CDR3 is 17 amino acids long. V lost 5 bases to trimming and J lost 4 bases, with 23 bases between them.

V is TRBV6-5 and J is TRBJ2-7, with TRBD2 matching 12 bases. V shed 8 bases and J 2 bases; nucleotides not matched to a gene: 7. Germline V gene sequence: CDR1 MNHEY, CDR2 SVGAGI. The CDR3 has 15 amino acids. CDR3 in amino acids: CASRTRTSGAYEQYF. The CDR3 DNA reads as TGTGCCAGCCGAACCCGGACTAGCGGGGCCTACGAGCAGTACTTC.

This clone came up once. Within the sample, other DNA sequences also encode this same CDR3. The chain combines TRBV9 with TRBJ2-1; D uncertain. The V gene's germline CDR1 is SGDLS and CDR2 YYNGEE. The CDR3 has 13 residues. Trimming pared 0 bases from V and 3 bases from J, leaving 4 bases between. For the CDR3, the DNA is TGTGCCAGCAGCGTAGGAGTCTACAATGAGCAGTTCTTC. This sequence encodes CASSVGVYNEQFF.

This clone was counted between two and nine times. This chain's CDR3 is CASIRRPPGQARGDTEAFF. In DNA, the CDR3 is TGTGCCAGCATACGGCGACCCCCCGGACAGGCCCGCGGGGACACTGAAGCTTTCTTT. The chain couples TRBV6-4 to TRBJ1-1, with 7 positions matching TRBD1. This CDR3 has 19 amino acids. The V gene's germline CDR1 is MRHNA and CDR2 SNTAGT. V gave up 7 bases and J gave up 3 bases; unmatched junction bases: 23.